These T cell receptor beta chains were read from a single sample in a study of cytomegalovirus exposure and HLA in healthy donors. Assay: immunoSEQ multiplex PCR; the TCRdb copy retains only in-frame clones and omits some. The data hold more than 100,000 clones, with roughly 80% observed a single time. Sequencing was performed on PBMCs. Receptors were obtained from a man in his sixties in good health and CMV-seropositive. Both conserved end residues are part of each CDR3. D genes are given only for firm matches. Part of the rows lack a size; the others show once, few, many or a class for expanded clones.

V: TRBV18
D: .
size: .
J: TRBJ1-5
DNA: TGTGCCAGCTCACCAAGTTTGGGGGCGGGTCAGCCCCAGCATTTT
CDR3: CASSPSLGAGQPQHF

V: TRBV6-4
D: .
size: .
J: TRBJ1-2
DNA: TGTGCCAGCAGTGACTCTTGGGAGGGTGGCTACACCTTC
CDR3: CASSDSWEGGYTF

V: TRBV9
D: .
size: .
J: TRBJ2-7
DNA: TGTGCCAGCAGCGTATATGGCAGATCCGAGCAGTACTTC
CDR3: CASSVYGRSEQYF

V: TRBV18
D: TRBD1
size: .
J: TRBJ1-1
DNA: TGTGCCAGCTCACCGGCAGGGGGCACTGAAGCTTTCTTT
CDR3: CASSPAGGTEAFF

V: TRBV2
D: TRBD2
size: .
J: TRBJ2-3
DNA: TGTGCCAGCAGCCCCGGGACTAGCGGGATCGATACGCAGTATTTT
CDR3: CASSPGTSGIDTQYF

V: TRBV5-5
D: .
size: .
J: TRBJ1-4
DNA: TGTGCCAGCAGCCACCCCCAGGGCGGTAATGAAAAACTGTTTTTT
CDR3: CASSHPQGGNEKLFF

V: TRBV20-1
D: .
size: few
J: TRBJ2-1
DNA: TGCAGTGCTAGTCGGGGGAATGAGCAGTTCTTC
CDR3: CSASRGNEQFF

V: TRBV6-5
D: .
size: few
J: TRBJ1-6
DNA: TGTGCCATCAGACCCGGGGGTGGATATTCACCCCTCCACTTT
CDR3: CAIRPGGGYSPLHF

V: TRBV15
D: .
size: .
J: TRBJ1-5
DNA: TGTGCCACCAGCAGCATCAACAGGGAAGGGCAGCCCCAGCATTTT
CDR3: CATSSINREGQPQHF

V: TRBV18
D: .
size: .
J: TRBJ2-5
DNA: TGTGCCAGCTCACGACAGGTTCCGAATCAAGAGACCCAGTACTTC
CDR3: CASSRQVPNQETQYF

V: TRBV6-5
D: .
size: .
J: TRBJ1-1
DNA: TGTGCCAGCAGTTACGTTCCTACAGGGAACACTGAAGCTTTCTTT
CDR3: CASSYVPTGNTEAFF

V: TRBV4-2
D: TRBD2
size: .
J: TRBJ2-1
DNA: TGTGCCAGCAGCCAACGACTAGCAGATGAGCAGTTCTTC
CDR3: CASSQRLADEQFF

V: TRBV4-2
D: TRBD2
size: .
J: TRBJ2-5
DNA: TGTGCCAGCAGCCAATCGGGACTAGCAGAAGAGACCCAGTACTTC
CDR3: CASSQSGLAEETQYF

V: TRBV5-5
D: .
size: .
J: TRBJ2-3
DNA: TGTGCCAGCAGCTTGGGTGTGCTCAGGGTGGATACGCAGTATTTT
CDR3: CASSLGVLRVDTQYF

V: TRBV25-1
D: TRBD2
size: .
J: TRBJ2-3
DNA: TGTGCCAGCAGTGATAACGGGGGGGCAGATACGCAGTATTTT
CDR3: CASSDNGGADTQYF

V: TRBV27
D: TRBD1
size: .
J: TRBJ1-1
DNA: TGTGCCAGCAGTTTAAACAGGGGAAACACTGAAGCTTTCTTT
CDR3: CASSLNRGNTEAFF

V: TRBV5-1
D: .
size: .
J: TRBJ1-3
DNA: TGCGCCAGCAGCTGGGAGGGGGGAAACACCATATATTTT
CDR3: CASSWEGGNTIYF

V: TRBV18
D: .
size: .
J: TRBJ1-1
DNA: TGTGCCAGCTCACCCCAACCTCAGGGCAGTTGGCCTTTCTTT
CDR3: CASSPQPQGSWPFF

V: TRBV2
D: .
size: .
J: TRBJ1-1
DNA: TGTGCCAGTACTGCGAGACAGACGAACACTGAAGCTTTCTTT
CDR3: CASTARQTNTEAFF

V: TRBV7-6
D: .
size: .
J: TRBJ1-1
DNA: TGTGCCAGCAGCTGGCCGGGGGGAACTGAAGCTTTCTTT
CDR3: CASSWPGGTEAFF

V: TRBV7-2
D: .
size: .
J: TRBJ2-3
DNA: TGTGCCAGCAGCCGGTTCGCAGATACGCAGTATTTT
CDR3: CASSRFADTQYF

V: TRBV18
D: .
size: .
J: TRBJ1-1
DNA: TGTGCCAGCTCACCCGACAGTCTCAACACTGAAGCTTTCTTT
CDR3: CASSPDSLNTEAFF

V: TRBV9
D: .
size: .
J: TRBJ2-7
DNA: TGTGCCAGCAGCCCATCGGGGAGCGGCGGCGAGCAGTACTTC
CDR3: CASSPSGSGGEQYF

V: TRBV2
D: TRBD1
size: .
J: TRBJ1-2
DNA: TGTGCCAGCAGAGAAACAGGGGCAGATGGCTACACCTTC
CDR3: CASRETGADGYTF